These T cell receptor beta chains were read from a single sample in a study of identical twins. One entry per CDR3 protein, called by TCRdb with MiXCR from the 5' RACE reads. The sample lists around 280,000 distinct CDR3 sequences, roughly 8.6% seen once, with 2.1% in the top ten. This sample was also put to use in a study of yellow fever vaccine responses in identical twins.

The sequenced material came from memory (CD45RO+) T cells sorted from blood. These receptors were obtained from a woman between 18 and 29 years old in good health. The CDR3 runs from the conserved cysteine through the conserved F or W.

cdr3_aa: CSVKGQRNTEAFF; v_call: TRBV29-1; cdr3_length: 13; j_call: TRBJ1-1
cdr3_aa: CASSGSVGAAGELFF; v_call: TRBV2; cdr3_length: 15; j_call: TRBJ2-2
cdr3_aa: CSVEDAWMYQETQYF; v_call: TRBV29-1; cdr3_length: 15; j_call: TRBJ2-5
cdr3_aa: CASSLDWSLDEQFF; v_call: TRBV11-2; cdr3_length: 14; j_call: TRBJ2-1
cdr3_aa: CASTEGYEQYF; v_call: TRBV3-1; cdr3_length: 11; j_call: TRBJ2-7
cdr3_aa: CASSPGQPKAETQYF; v_call: TRBV11-2; cdr3_length: 15; j_call: TRBJ2-5
cdr3_aa: CASRPGAGGLHEQYF; v_call: TRBV12-3/TRBV12-4; cdr3_length: 15; j_call: TRBJ2-7
cdr3_aa: CASSEELAGGGNTQYF; v_call: TRBV2; cdr3_length: 16; j_call: TRBJ2-3
cdr3_aa: CAIRSGLAGGKISYEQYF; v_call: TRBV10-3; cdr3_length: 18; j_call: TRBJ2-7
cdr3_aa: CASRNAGGSRADTQYF; v_call: TRBV5-1; cdr3_length: 16; j_call: TRBJ2-3
cdr3_aa: CASSQTTAYEQYF; v_call: TRBV12-3/TRBV12-4; cdr3_length: 13; j_call: TRBJ2-7
cdr3_aa: CASTADPNNSPLHF; v_call: TRBV2; cdr3_length: 14; j_call: TRBJ1-6
cdr3_aa: CASRTGANTEAFF; v_call: TRBV25-1; cdr3_length: 13; j_call: TRBJ1-1
cdr3_aa: CASSQERFSGRAGDTQYF; v_call: TRBV4-1; cdr3_length: 18; j_call: TRBJ2-3
cdr3_aa: CASSLTGTSGRAHEQFF; v_call: TRBV5-1; cdr3_length: 17; j_call: TRBJ2-1
cdr3_aa: CASSVLLGLGEQYF; v_call: TRBV6-1; cdr3_length: 14; j_call: TRBJ2-7
cdr3_aa: CASSSVAGVSYNEQFF; v_call: TRBV5-1; cdr3_length: 16; j_call: TRBJ2-1